This T cell receptor (beta chain) was sequenced during a study of T cell responses to AZD1222 COVID-19 vaccine. Study results and limitations: There were vaccine-associated CD4 TCRs across spike, dominant at 160-218 and 743-854.

Produced via immunoSEQ multiplex PCR; TCRdb's table is partial and in-frame only. The sample shows roughly 96,000 clones, 88% of them seen only once. Of note for this clone: The antigen remains unidentified.

The sequencing here drew on peripheral blood, taken on day 0 of AZD1222 vaccination. The receptor was isolated from an adult in good health.

The CDR3 coding sequence is TGCGCCAGCAGCCCGAGACAGCCTTTTAGCAATCAGCCCCAGCATTTT. This encodes CASSPRQPFSNQPQHF. The gene calls are TRBV5-1 and TRBJ1-5; a possible D gene is TRBD1 (5 bases). V shed 4 bases and J shed 0 bases, with 14 bases lying between them. The CDR3 totals 16 residues. The V gene's germline CDR1 is SGHRS and CDR2 YFSETQ.